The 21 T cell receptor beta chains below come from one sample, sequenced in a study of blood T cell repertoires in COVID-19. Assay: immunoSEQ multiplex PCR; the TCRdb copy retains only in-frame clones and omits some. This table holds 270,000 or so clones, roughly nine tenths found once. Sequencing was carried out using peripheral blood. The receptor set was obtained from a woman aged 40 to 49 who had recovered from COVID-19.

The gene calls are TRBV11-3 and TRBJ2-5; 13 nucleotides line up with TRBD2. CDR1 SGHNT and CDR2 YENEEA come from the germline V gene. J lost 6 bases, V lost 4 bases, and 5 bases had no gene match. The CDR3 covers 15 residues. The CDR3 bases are TGTGCCAGCAGCTCACTAGCGGGAGGGGCACAGACCCAGTACTTC. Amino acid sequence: CASSSLAGGAQTQYF.

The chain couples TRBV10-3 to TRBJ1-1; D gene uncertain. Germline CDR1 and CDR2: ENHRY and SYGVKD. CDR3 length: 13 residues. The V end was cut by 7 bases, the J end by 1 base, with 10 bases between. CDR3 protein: CAITVTTNTEAFF. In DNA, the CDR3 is TGTGCCATCACAGTGACAACGAACACTGAAGCTTTCTTT.

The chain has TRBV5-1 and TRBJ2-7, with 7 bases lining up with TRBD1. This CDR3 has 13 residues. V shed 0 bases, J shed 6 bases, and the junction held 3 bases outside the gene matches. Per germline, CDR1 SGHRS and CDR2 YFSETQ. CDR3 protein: CASSLGQGAEQYF. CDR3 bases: TGCGCCAGCAGCTTGGGACAGGGAGCCGAGCAGTACTTC.

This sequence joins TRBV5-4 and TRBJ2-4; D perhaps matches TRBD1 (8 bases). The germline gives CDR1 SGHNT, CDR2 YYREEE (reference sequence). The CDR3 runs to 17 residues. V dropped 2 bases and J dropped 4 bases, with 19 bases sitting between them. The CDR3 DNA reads TGTGCCAGCAGCTTCGCGGGACACAGGGGGGGGAAAAACATTCAGTACTTC. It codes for CASSFAGHRGGKNIQYF.

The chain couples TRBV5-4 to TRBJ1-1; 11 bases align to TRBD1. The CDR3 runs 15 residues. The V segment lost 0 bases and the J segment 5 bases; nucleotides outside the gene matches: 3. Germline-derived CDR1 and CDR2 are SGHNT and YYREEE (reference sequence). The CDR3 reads CASSLVGTGGTEAFF. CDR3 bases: TGTGCCAGCAGCTTGGTCGGGACAGGGGGGACTGAAGCTTTCTTT.

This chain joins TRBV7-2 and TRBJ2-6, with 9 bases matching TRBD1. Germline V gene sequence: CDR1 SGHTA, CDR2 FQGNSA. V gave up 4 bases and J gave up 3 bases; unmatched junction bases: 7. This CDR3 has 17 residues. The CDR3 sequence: CASSWTGTGLGANVLTF. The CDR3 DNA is TGTGCCAGCAGCTGGACCGGGACAGGGCTTGGGGCCAACGTCCTGACTTTC.

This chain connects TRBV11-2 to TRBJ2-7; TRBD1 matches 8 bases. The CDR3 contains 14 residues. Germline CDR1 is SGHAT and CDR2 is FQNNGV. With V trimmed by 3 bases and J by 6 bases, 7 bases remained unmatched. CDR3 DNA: TGTGCCAGCAGCTTTCCGCAGGGGGCGGGCGAGCAGTACTTC. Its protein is CASSFPQGAGEQYF.

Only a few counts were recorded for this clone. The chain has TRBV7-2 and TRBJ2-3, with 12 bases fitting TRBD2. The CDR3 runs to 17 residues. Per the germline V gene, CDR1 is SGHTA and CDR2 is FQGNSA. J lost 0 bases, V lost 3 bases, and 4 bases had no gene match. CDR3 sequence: CASSLTSGSSSTDTQYF. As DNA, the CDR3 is TGTGCCAGCAGCTTGACTAGCGGGAGTTCTAGCACAGATACGCAGTATTTT.

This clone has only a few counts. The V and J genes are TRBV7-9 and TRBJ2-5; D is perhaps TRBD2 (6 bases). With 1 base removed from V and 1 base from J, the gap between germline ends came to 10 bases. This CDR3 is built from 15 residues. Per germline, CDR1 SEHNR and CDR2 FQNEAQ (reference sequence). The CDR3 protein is CASSLGGTAQETQYF. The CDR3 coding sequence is TGTGCCAGCAGCTTAGGGGGGACTGCCCAAGAGACCCAGTACTTC.

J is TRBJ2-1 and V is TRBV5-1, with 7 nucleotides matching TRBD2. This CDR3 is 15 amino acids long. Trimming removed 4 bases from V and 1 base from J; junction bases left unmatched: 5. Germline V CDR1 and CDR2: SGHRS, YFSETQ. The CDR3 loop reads CASSPLASSYNEQFF. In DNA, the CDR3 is TGCGCCAGCAGCCCACTAGCGAGTTCCTACAATGAGCAGTTCTTC.

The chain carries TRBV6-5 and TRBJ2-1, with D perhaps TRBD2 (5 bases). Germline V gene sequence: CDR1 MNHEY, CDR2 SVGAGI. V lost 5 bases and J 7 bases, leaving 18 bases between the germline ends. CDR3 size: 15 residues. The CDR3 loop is CASSPMGSGSNEQFF. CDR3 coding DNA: TGTGCCAGCAGTCCAATGGGGAGCGGTTCGAATGAGCAGTTCTTC.

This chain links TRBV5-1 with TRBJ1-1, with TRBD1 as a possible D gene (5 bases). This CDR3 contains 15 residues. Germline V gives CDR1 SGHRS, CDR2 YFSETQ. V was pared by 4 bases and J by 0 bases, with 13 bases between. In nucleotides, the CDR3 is TGCGCCAGCAGCCCGGAGGAGGGGATGAACACTGAAGCTTTCTTT. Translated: CASSPEEGMNTEAFF.

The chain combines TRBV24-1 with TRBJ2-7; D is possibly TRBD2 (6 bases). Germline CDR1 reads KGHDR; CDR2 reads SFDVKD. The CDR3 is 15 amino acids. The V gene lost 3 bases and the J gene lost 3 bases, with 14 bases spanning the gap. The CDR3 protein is CATSDGTSRGYEQYF. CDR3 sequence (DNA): TGTGCCACCAGTGATGGGACTTCTCGGGGCTACGAGCAGTACTTC.

CDR3 protein: CASSPRTSGMGYNEQFF. In DNA form, the CDR3 reads TGTGCCAGCAGCCCGCGGACTAGCGGGATGGGATACAATGAGCAGTTCTTC. The chain links TRBV7-2 to TRBJ2-1; 12 positions match TRBD2. J was trimmed by 4 bases and V by 5 bases; bases with no gene match: 9. The CDR3 consists of 17 residues. Germline V CDR1 and CDR2: SGHTA, FQGNSA.

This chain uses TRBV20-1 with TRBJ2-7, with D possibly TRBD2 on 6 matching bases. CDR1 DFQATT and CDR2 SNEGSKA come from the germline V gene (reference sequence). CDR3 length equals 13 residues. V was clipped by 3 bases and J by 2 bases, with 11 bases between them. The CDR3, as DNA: TGCAGTGCTAGTCCGGGGGTAACCTACGAGCAGTACTTC. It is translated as CSASPGVTYEQYF.

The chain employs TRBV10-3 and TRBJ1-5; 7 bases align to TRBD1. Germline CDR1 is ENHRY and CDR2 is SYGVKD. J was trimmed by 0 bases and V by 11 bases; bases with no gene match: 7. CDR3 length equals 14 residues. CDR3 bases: TGTGCCTGCCGGGACAGTCATAGCAATCAGCCCCAGCATTTT. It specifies CACRDSHSNQPQHF.

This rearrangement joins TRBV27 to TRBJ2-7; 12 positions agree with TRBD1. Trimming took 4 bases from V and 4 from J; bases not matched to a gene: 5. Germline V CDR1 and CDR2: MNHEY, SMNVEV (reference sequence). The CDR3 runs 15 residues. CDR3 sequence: CASSSGQGAQYEQYF. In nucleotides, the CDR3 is TGTGCCAGCAGTTCGGGACAGGGGGCGCAGTACGAGCAGTACTTC.

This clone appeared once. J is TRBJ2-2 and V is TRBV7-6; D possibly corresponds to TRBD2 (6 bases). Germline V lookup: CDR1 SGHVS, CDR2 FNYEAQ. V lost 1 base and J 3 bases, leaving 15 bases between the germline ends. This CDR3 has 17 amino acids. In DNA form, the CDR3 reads TGTGCCAGCAGCTTAGACTTCGGTAGCGGTGACACCGGGGAGCTGTTTTTT. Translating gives CASSLDFGSGDTGELFF.

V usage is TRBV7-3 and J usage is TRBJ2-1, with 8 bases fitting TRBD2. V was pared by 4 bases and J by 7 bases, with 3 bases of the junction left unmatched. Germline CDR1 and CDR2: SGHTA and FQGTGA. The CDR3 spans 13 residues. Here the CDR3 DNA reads TGTGCCAGCAGCTCGGGACTAGAGAATGAGCAGTTCTTC. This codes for CASSSGLENEQFF. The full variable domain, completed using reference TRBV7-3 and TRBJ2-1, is GAGVSQTPSNKVTEKGKYVELRCDPISGHTALYWYRQSLGQGPEFLIYFQGTGAADDSGLPNDRFFAVRPEGSVSTLKIQRTERGDSAVYLCASSSGLENEQFFGPGTRLTVL.

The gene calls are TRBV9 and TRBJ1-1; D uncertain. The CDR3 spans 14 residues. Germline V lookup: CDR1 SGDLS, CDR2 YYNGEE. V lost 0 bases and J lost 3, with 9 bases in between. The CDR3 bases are TGTGCCAGCAGCGTAGTGGGGAGTCACACTGAAGCTTTCTTT. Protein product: CASSVVGSHTEAFF.

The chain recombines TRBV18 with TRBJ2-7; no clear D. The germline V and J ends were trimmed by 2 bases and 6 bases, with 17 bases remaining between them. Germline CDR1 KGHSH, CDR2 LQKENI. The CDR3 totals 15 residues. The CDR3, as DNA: TGTGCCAGCTCACCAGTTTCGGAGACCTCCGGCGAGCAGTACTTC. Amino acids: CASSPVSETSGEQYF.